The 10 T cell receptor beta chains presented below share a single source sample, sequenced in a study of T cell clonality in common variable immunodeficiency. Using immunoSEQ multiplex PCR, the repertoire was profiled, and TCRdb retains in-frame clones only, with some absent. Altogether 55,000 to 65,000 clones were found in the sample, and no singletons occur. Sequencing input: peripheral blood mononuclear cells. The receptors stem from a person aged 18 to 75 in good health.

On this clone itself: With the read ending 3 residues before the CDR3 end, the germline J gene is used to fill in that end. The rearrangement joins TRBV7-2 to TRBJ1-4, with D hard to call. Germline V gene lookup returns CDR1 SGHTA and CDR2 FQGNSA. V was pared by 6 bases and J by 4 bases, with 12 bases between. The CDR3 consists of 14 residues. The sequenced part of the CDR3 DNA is TGTGCCAGCAGTTTTAGTCCTTATAATGAAAAA. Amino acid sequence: CASSFSPYNEK. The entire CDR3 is CASSFSPYNEKLFF. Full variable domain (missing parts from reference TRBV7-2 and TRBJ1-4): GAGVSQSPSNKVTEKGKDVELRCDPISGHTALYWYRQSLGQGLEFLIYFQGNSAPDKSGLPSDRFSAERTGGSVSTLTIQRTQQEDSAVYLCASSFSPYNEKLFFGSGTQLSVL.

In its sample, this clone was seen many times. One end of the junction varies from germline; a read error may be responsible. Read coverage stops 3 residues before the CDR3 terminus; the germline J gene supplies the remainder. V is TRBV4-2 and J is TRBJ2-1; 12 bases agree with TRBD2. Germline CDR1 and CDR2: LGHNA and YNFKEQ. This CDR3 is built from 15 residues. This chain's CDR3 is CASSTRLAGDYEQFF. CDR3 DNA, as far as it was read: TGCGCCAGCAGCACCCGACTAGCGGGAGACTATGAG.

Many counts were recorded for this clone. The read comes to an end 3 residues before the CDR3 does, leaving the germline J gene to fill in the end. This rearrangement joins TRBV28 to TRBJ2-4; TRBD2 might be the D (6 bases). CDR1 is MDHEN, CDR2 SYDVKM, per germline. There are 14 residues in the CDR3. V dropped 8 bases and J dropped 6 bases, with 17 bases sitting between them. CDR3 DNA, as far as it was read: TGTGCCAGCTCAAATAGCGATAGCGGAAACATT. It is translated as CASSNSDSGNI. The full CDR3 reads CASSNSDSGNIQYF.

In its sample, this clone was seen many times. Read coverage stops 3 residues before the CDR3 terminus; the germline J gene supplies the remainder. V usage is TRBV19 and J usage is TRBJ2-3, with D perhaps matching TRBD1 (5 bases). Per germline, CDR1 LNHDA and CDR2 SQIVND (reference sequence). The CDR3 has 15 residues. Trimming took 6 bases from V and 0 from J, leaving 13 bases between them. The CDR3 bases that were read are TGTGCCAGTAGCGACAGAGTAACTAGCACAGATACG. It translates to CASSDRVTSTDT. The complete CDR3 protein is CASSDRVTSTDTQYF.

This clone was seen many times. Incomplete CDR3 DNA: TGCAGTGCTCTACACCATCTTGGGAGGACTAGCGGGACCAATGAG. Translation gives CSALHHLGRTSGTNE. The whole CDR3 reads CSALHHLGRTSGTNEQFF. The chain recombines TRBV20-1 with TRBJ2-1, with 12 positions matching TRBD2. The sequence runs out 3 residues before the end of the CDR3; the remainder is reconstructed from the germline J gene. This CDR3 comprises 18 residues. From germline, CDR1 is DFQATT and CDR2 SNEGSKA (reference sequence). Germline trimming cut 5 bases from V and 6 bases from J; bases unmatched to any gene: 17.

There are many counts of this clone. CDR3 protein: CASSETLGAYRNEKLFF. The sequenced part of the CDR3 DNA is TGTGCCAGCAGTGAAACTTTGGGGGCCTATCGCAATGAAAAA. The chain is built from TRBV6-1 and TRBJ1-4; TRBD1 is a possible D gene (6 bases). The CDR3 goes on 3 residues after the read ends, and that part is filled in from the germline J gene. The CDR3 covers 17 residues. The V end was cut by 2 bases, the J end by 5 bases, with 18 bases between. Germline CDR1 reads MNHNS; CDR2 reads SASEGT.

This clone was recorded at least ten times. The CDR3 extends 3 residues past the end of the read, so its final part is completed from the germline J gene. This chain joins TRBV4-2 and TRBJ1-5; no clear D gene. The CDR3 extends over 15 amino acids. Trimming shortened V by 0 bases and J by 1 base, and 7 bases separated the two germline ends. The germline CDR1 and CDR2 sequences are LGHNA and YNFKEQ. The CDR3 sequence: CASSQDRGSNQPQHF. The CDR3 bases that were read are TGTGCCAGCAGCCAAGATCGTGGCAGCAATCAGCCC.

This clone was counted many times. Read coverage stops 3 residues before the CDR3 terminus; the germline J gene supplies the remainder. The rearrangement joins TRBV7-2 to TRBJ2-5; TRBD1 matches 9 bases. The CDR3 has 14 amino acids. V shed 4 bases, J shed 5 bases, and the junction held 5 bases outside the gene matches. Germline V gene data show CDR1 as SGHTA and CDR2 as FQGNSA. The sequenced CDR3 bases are TGTGCCAGCAGCTACAACAGGGGGCTGGAGACC. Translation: CASSYNRGLET. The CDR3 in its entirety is CASSYNRGLETQYF. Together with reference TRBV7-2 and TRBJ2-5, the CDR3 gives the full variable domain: GAGVSQSPSNKVTEKGKDVELRCDPISGHTALYWYRQSLGQGLEFLIYFQGNSAPDKSGLPSDRFSAERTGGSVSTLTIQRTQQEDSAVYLCASSYNRGLETQYFGPGTRLLVL.

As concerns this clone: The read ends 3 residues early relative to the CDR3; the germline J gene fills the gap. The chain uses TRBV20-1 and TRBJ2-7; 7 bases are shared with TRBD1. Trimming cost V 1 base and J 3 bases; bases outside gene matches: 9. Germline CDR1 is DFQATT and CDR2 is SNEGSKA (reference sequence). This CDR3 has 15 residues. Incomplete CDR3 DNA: TGCAGTGCTAGAGCCCCTCGACAGGGAAGCTACGAG. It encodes CSARAPRQGSYE. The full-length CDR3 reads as CSARAPRQGSYEQYF.

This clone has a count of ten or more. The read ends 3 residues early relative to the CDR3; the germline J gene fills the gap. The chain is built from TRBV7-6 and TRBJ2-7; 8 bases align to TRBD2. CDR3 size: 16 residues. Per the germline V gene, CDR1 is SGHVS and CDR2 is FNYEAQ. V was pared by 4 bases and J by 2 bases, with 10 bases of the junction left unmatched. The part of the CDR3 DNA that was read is TGTGCCAGCAGCTCAGTGTATGGGCGGGGGGCCTACGAG. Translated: CASSSVYGRGAYE. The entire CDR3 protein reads CASSSVYGRGAYEQYF.